A single count supports the clone carrying this TCR beta chain. Its antigen is not identified. The V end lost 1 base, the J end lost 3 bases, and 15 bases lay between the germline ends. This CDR3 region has 16 residues. Germline assignment: CDR1 SGHTA and CDR2 FQGNSA. TCR beta CDR3 region amplification was performed from RNA transcripts. HTBI primers drove first-round RT-PCR of the TCR CDR3. In TCRdb, the multiplex PCR reads were re-called with MiXCR into one record per CDR3 protein. The repertoire has about 410,000 distinct CDR3 sequences, more than 14% of them found once; the top ten carry around 20%. The data belong to a study of T cells in Graves' hyperthyroidism and ophthalmopathy. General study points: From stable hyperthyroidism, ophthalmopathy was separated by a 13 V-J model.

Ophthalmopathy patients had Clinical Activity Score at least 3, NOSPECS grade at least 4, duration under 3 months. The clonotype was recovered from a woman under 40 with Graves' ophthalmopathy. Input material: blood. The chain joins TRBV7-2 to TRBJ1-1, with D perhaps matching TRBD1 (5 bases). CDR3 nucleotide sequence: TGTACCAGCAGCTTAGGTGCCGGGACCTCGGACACTGAAGCTTTCTTT. It yields the protein CTSSLGAGTSDTEAFF.